Below, one T cell receptor (beta chain) is given with its context. Its antigen is not identified. The CDR3 is 12 amino acids. Clones were sequenced by immunoSEQ multiplex PCR, and TCRdb holds only the in-frame ones, with some missing. The sample holds more than 55,000 clones; about 92% are singletons and the top ten take roughly an eighth. The record originates from a study of OX40 agonist ivuxolimab in advanced cancers. Study results and limitations: CD8+ T cells averaged more expanded clones than CD4+.

This sequence was found in an adult with an advanced solid tumor such as melanoma, head and neck, liver or kidney cancer. The V call is TRBV21-1, the J call TRBJ2-7. TRBV21-1 is noted as a pseudogene. The sequenced sample was CD4+ or CD8+ T cells sorted from blood, obtained in a trial of the OX40 agonist ivuxolimab. DNA for the CDR3: TGTGCCAGCAGCAAAGTGGGGGTCGAGCAGTACTTC. Residues: CASSKVGVEQYF.